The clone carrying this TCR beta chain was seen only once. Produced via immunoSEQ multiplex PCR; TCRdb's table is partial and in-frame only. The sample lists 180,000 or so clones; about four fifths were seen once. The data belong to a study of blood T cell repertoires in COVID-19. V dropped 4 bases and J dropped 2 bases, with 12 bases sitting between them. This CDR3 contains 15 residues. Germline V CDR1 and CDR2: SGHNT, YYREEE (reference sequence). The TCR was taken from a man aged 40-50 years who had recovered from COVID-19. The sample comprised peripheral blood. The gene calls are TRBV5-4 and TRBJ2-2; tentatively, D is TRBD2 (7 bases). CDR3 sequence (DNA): TGTGCCAGCAGCCCCACGGGGGGCAACACCGGGGAGCTGTTTTTT. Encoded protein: CASSPTGGNTGELFF.